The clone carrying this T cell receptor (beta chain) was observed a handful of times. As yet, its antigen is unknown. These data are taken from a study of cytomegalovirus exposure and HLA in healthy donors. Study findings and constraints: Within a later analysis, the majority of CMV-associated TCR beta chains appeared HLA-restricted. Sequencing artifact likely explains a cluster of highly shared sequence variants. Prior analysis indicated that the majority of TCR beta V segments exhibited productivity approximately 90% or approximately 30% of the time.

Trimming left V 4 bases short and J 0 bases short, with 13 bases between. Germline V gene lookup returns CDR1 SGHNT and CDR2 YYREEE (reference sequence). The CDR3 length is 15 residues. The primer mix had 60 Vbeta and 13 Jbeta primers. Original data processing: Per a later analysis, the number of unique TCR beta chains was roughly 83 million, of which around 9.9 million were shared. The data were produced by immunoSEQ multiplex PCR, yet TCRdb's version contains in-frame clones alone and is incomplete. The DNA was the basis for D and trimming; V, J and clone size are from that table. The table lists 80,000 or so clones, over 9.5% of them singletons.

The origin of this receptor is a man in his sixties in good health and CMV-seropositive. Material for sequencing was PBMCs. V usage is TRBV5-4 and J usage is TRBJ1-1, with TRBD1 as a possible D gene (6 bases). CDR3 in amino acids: CASSTSQGLNTEAFF. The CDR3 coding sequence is TGTGCCAGCAGCACGTCACAGGGTTTGAACACTGAAGCTTTCTTT.